Following are 29 T cell receptor beta chains from one sample sequenced in a study of PD-1 blockade in classical Hodgkin lymphoma. Brentuximab vedotin exposure varied, and every patient relapsed after autologous stem cell transplantation. This table comes from immunoSEQ multiplex PCR, and its TCRdb copy is limited to in-frame clones, with some not included. The sample records fewer than 100,000 clones, around 90% being singletons. The source material was peripheral blood mononuclear cells (PBMCs), sampled at baseline. The receptors here all came from a human donor with classical Hodgkin lymphoma.

The table lists this clone with a count of one. The chain uses TRBV5-1 and TRBJ2-3, with no clear D. CDR3 length equals 12 residues. The germline V gene encodes CDR1 SGHRS and CDR2 YFSETQ. Deletions cut 3 bases from V and 2 bases from J, with 4 bases between. For the CDR3, the DNA is TGCGCCAGCAGCTCCCTCACAGATACGCAGTATTTT. It is translated as CASSSLTDTQYF.

This clone was seen once. The chain employs TRBV2 and TRBJ2-3; D is perhaps TRBD1 or TRBD2 (5 bases each). CDR1 and CDR2 (germline): SNHLY, FYNNEI. The CDR3 has 14 residues. Trimming took off 7 bases at V and 3 bases at J, with 14 bases between the two ends. The DNA of the CDR3 is TGTGCCAGCAAGGGACGCCTAAGGACAGATACGCAGTATTTT. Translating gives CASKGRLRTDTQYF.

V and J are TRBV7-9 and TRBJ2-7; TRBD1 aligns across 9 bases. V shed 1 base, J shed 2 bases, and the junction held 3 bases outside the gene matches. Germline lookup yields CDR1 SEHNR and CDR2 FQNEAQ (reference sequence). CDR3 length: 15 residues. The CDR3: CASSLGTGETYEQYF. The DNA of the CDR3 is TGTGCCAGCAGCTTAGGGACAGGGGAGACCTACGAGCAGTACTTC.

V gene TRBV6-1 combines with J gene TRBJ2-2; 11 positions match TRBD2. The V gene end was trimmed by 4 bases and the J gene end by 6 bases; junction bases not matched to a gene: 7. Germline lookup yields CDR1 MNHNS and CDR2 SASEGT. This CDR3 spans 16 amino acids. DNA for the CDR3: TGTGCCAGCAGTGCTTGGCTAGCGGGAGGCCCCGGGGAGCTGTTTTTT. Amino acid sequence: CASSAWLAGGPGELFF.

The rearrangement joins TRBV6-5 to TRBJ1-1; maybe TRBD1 (6 bases). The ends were cut back, 0 bases at V and 6 bases at J, with 11 bases in the middle. This CDR3 spans 14 amino acids. CDR1 MNHEY and CDR2 SVGAGI come from the germline V gene. The CDR3 sequence: CASSYSVQGPEAFF. CDR3 nucleotides: TGTGCCAGCAGTTACTCGGTACAGGGACCTGAAGCTTTCTTT.

This chain connects TRBV7-9 to TRBJ2-3, with D uncertain. Germline lookup yields CDR1 SEHNR and CDR2 FQNEAQ (reference sequence). V gave up 5 bases and J gave up 5 bases, with 8 bases separating them. The CDR3 has 12 residues. CDR3 coding DNA: TGTGCCAGCAGCGCCTTCCGAGATACGCAGTATTTT. Translation: CASSAFRDTQYF. Full variable domain (missing parts from reference TRBV7-9 and TRBJ2-3): DTGVSQNPRHKITKRGQNVTFRCDPISEHNRLYWYRQTLGQGPEFLTYFQNEAQLEKSRLLSDRFSAERPKGSFSTLEIQRTEQGDSAMYLCASSAFRDTQYFGPGTRLTVL.

The chain has TRBV18 and TRBJ2-2; D remains unclear. Trimming stripped 5 bases from V and 4 bases from J, with 20 bases between. This CDR3 is 17 amino acids long. From germline, CDR1 is KGHSH and CDR2 LQKENI. The CDR3: CASSSAPDRWGTGELFF. The DNA of the CDR3 is TGTGCCAGCTCATCTGCTCCGGACCGCTGGGGCACCGGGGAGCTGTTTTTT.

The chain is built from TRBV5-8 and TRBJ2-7, with 8 bases fitting TRBD1. The germline CDR1 and CDR2 sequences are SGHTS and YDEGEE. The CDR3 length is 16 residues. V was pared by 4 bases and J by 3 bases, with 12 bases of the junction left unmatched. The DNA of the CDR3 is TGTGCCAGCAGCAGTAGACATTGGACAGGGAACTACGAGCAGTACTTC. As protein: CASSSRHWTGNYEQYF.

J is TRBJ2-5 and V is TRBV27; D possibly corresponds to TRBD1 (5 bases). The CDR3 runs to 15 residues. From germline, CDR1 is MNHEY and CDR2 SMNVEV (reference sequence). V shed 5 bases and J shed 8 bases, with 21 bases lying between them. The CDR3 sequence: CASSLRLDSAGTQYF. In DNA, the CDR3 is TGTGCCAGCAGTCTGCGCCTAGACAGCGCCGGTACCCAGTACTTC.

The V gene is TRBV5-1, the J gene TRBJ2-7; D is unclear. V lost 0 bases to trimming and J lost 3 bases, with 10 bases between them. Per the germline V gene, CDR1 is SGHRS and CDR2 is YFSETQ. The CDR3 contains 14 residues. CDR3 protein: CASSLGRNLYEQYF. In DNA form, the CDR3 reads TGCGCCAGCAGCTTGGGTCGGAACCTCTACGAGCAGTACTTC.

V and J are TRBV7-9 and TRBJ2-5; 9 bases align to TRBD2. This CDR3 region has 14 residues. CDR1 is SEHNR and CDR2 is FQNEAQ in the germline V gene (reference sequence). The J segment lost 2 bases and the V segment lost 5 bases, leaving 3 bases of the junction unmatched. The CDR3: CASSVAGGQETQYF. CDR3 bases: TGTGCCAGCAGCGTCGCGGGAGGGCAAGAGACCCAGTACTTC.

This chain uses TRBV19 with TRBJ1-5, with D hard to call. Looked up from germline, CDR1 is LNHDA and CDR2 is SQIVND (reference sequence). Between the trimmed V and J ends, which lost 5 bases and 6 bases, there was a span of 11 bases. This CDR3 contains 13 residues. CDR3 in amino acids: CASSVWGGQPQHF. The CDR3 DNA sequence: TGTGCCAGTAGTGTTTGGGGAGGTCAGCCCCAGCATTTT.

The rearrangement links TRBV6-4 to TRBJ2-7, with D possibly being TRBD1 or TRBD2 (5 bases each). Germline CDR1 and CDR2: MRHNA and SNTAGT. V lost 7 bases, J lost 5 bases, and 18 bases lay in between. This CDR3 is 14 amino acids long. The CDR3 sequence: CASILRGKLNEQYF. CDR3 DNA sequence: TGTGCCAGCATTCTGAGGGGAAAATTGAACGAGCAGTACTTC.

The rearrangement joins TRBV21-1 to TRBJ1-2; TRBD1 is the table's D call and was not checked against the DNA. TRBV21-1 corresponds to a pseudogene. The CDR3 is made up of 14 amino acids. CDR3 DNA: TGTGCCAGCAGCGGGGACAGGGGACATCATGGCTACACCTTC. Translation: CASSGDRGHHGYTF.

The chain recombines TRBV5-1 with TRBJ2-1, with D unresolved. Trimming removed 0 bases from V and 6 bases from J, with 13 bases in between. Germline V gene sequence: CDR1 SGHRS, CDR2 YFSETQ. The length of the CDR3 is 15 residues. CDR3 loop: CASSLAGARFNEQFF. CDR3 in DNA: TGCGCCAGCAGCTTGGCTGGCGCGAGGTTCAATGAGCAGTTCTTC. Drawing the rest from reference TRBV5-1 and TRBJ2-1, the complete variable domain is KAGVTQTPRYLIKTRGQQVTLSCSPISGHRSVSWYQQTPGQGLQFLFEYFSETQRNKGNFPGRFSGRQFSNSRSEMNVSTLELGDSALYLCASSLAGARFNEQFFGPGTRLTVL.

This sequence joins TRBV10-3 and TRBJ1-1, with 8 nucleotides matching TRBD1. The CDR3 length is 16 residues. With 3 bases clipped from V and 10 bases from J, the junction kept 16 bases outside the gene matches. Germline V gene data show CDR1 as ENHRY and CDR2 as SYGVKD. The CDR3 loop is CAISEGQGGVDSRAFF. The CDR3 DNA reads TGTGCCATCAGTGAAGGACAGGGTGGCGTTGATAGTCGAGCTTTCTTT.

The V and J genes are TRBV9 and TRBJ1-1; D unresolved. From germline, CDR1 is SGDLS and CDR2 YYNGEE. V lost 1 base to trimming and J lost 1 base, with 8 bases between them. This CDR3 has 14 amino acids. CDR3 in amino acids: CASSVITANTEAFF. As DNA, the CDR3 is TGTGCCAGCAGCGTAATAACGGCGAACACTGAAGCTTTCTTT.

The V and J genes are TRBV7-9 and TRBJ2-7; 14 bases are shared with TRBD2. Germline assignment: CDR1 SEHNR and CDR2 FQNEAQ (reference sequence). V was pared by 6 bases and J by 6 bases, with 10 bases of the junction left unmatched. The CDR3 contains 16 residues. The CDR3 DNA sequence: TGTGCCAGCAGAAAACTTGGGACTAGCGGGAGATCCGAGCAGTACTTC. Translating it yields CASRKLGTSGRSEQYF.

The chain is built from TRBV28 and TRBJ2-3, with 7 positions matching TRBD2. The CDR3 spans 17 residues. In germline, CDR1 is MDHEN, CDR2 SYDVKM. V shed 4 bases, J shed 5 bases, and the junction held 15 bases outside the gene matches. The CDR3 DNA follows: TGTGCCAGCAGTTCCGTACTAGCGTTCGGGGCGCTAGATACGCAGTATTTT. This translates into CASSSVLAFGALDTQYF.

The chain links TRBV19 to TRBJ2-2, with D possibly matching TRBD1 (6 bases). Trimming cost V 9 bases and J 0 bases, with 26 bases left between them. The CDR3 consists of 19 residues. Germline CDR1 and CDR2: LNHDA and SQIVND (reference sequence). The DNA of the CDR3 is TGTGCCAGGGTCCCTCCCCCCCGCGCTAGGACAGCGAACACCGGGGAGCTGTTTTTT. Residues: CARVPPPRARTANTGELFF. Based on the CDR3 plus reference TRBV19 and TRBJ2-2, the full variable domain is DGGITQSPKYLFRKEGQNVTLSCEQNLNHDAMYWYRQDPGQGLRLIYYSQIVNDFQKGDIAEGYSVSREKKESFPLTVTSAQKNPTAFYLCARVPPPRARTANTGELFFGEGSRLTVL.

This clone has just a few counts. The J gene is TRBJ1-2, the V gene TRBV27; possible D gene TRBD1, 6 bases. The CDR3 length is 15 residues. V lost 10 bases and J 5 bases, leaving 23 bases between the germline ends. From germline, CDR1 is MNHEY and CDR2 SMNVEV (reference sequence). CDR3 bases: TGTGCCACCTCTCGAGGAGGGACAAACGATTATGGCTACACCTTC. This encodes CATSRGGTNDYGYTF.

The CDR3 nucleotides read TGCGCCAGCAGCTCCTCAGGACAGGGGAAACCCTCCTACGAGCAGTACTTC. Translating it yields CASSSSGQGKPSYEQYF. The rearrangement joins TRBV5-1 to TRBJ2-7; the match to TRBD1 covers 9 bases. V was pared by 3 bases and J by 0 bases, with 10 bases of the junction left unmatched. Germline V gene sequence: CDR1 SGHRS, CDR2 YFSETQ. The CDR3 is 17 residues long.

The rearrangement joins TRBV2 to TRBJ1-1; D unresolved. CDR3 size: 11 residues. The V gene lost 7 bases and the J gene lost 2 bases, with 5 bases spanning the gap. The germline gives CDR1 SNHLY, CDR2 FYNNEI. The CDR3 DNA reads as TGTGCCAGCACGTACAACACTGAAGCTTTCTTT. This encodes CASTYNTEAFF.

The V call is TRBV4-2, the J call TRBJ2-7; weak D call: TRBD2 (5 bases). V lost 0 bases to trimming and J lost 6 bases, with 12 bases between them. Germline V gene data show CDR1 as LGHNA and CDR2 as YNFKEQ. The CDR3 loop spans 14 amino acids. Here the CDR3 reads CASSQDLARREQYF. As DNA, the CDR3 is TGTGCCAGCAGCCAAGATCTAGCCAGGCGCGAGCAGTACTTC.

The genes are TRBV5-6 and TRBJ2-7; 9 bases match TRBD1. Germline assignment: CDR1 SGHDT and CDR2 YYEEEE. The CDR3 is 14 residues long. Germline trimming cut 0 bases from V and 6 bases from J; bases unmatched to any gene: 4. CDR3 sequence (DNA): TGTGCCAGCAGCTTGGACAGGGGGCACACCGAGCAGTACTTC. It yields the protein CASSLDRGHTEQYF.

This sequence joins TRBV6-6 and TRBJ2-1; tentative D call: TRBD2 (5 bases). Trimming shortened V by 5 bases and J by 3 bases, and 14 bases separated the two germline ends. The length of the CDR3 is 15 residues. CDR1 and CDR2 from the germline V gene are MNHNY and SVGAGI (reference sequence). The CDR3 DNA reads as TGTGCCAGCAGTCCGGTGAGCGGAGTCTACAATGAGCAGTTCTTC. Translated: CASSPVSGVYNEQFF.

This chain connects TRBV19 to TRBJ1-5, with D tentatively TRBD1 (6 bases). V was pared by 6 bases and J by 0 bases, with 12 bases between. CDR1 and CDR2 (germline): LNHDA, SQIVND (reference sequence). The length of the CDR3 is 15 residues. CDR3: CASSPGQNSNQPQHF. Written as DNA, the CDR3 is TGTGCCAGTAGCCCGGGACAAAATAGCAATCAGCCCCAGCATTTT.

This chain links TRBV27 with TRBJ1-1; D unclear. The V gene's germline CDR1 is MNHEY and CDR2 SMNVEV (reference sequence). V was shortened by 3 bases and J by 5 bases, with 10 bases between the two germline ends. The CDR3 spans 13 residues. CDR3 loop: CASSLGYSTEAFF. Written as DNA, the CDR3 is TGTGCCAGCAGTTTGGGGTACAGTACTGAAGCTTTCTTT.

This rearrangement joins TRBV11-3 to TRBJ2-3; D uncertain. Between the trimmed V and J ends, which lost 1 base and 0 bases, there was a span of 5 bases. The CDR3 has 14 residues. Germline values: CDR1 SGHNT, CDR2 YENEEA. The CDR3 DNA sequence: TGTGCCAGCAGCTTAGGGGCGAGCACAGATACGCAGTATTTT. It codes for CASSLGASTDTQYF.